This record concerns one T cell receptor (beta chain) sequence. The sample originates from a study of cytomegalovirus exposure and HLA in healthy donors. 60 Vbeta and 13 Jbeta primers were used in PCR. Original handling: Approximately 11 million of the 80 million or so unique TCR beta chains counted in a later analysis were shared. Sequencing was performed with immunoSEQ multiplex PCR; in TCRdb, only in-frame clones are kept and a portion is missing. The V and J calls and clone size are taken from that table; D and trimming were inferred from the DNA. This table holds about 110,000 clones. The CDR3 runs 14 residues. Trimming took off 0 bases at V and 8 bases at J, with 12 bases between the two ends. Germline V gene lookup returns CDR1 SGDLS and CDR2 YYNGEE.

The clonotype was recovered from a man between 18 and 35 years old in good health and CMV-seronegative. The chain links TRBV9 to TRBJ2-1, with D possibly TRBD2 on 6 matching bases. Sequenced: PBMCs. The CDR3 nucleotides are TGTGCCAGCAGCGTAGCGACTAGTGAGTATGAGCAGTTCTTC. It translates to CASSVATSEYEQFF.